What follows describes a single T cell receptor (beta chain). As originally analysed: By means of reference gene primer amplification, nucleated cell counts were estimated. Clones were read by immunoSEQ multiplex PCR, and TCRdb kept only the in-frame ones, dropping some. V, J and clone size reflect that table, while D and trimming were determined from the DNA. The sample contains over 85,000 clones, approximately 88% of which appear only once. This CDR3 is 15 amino acids long. V was shortened by 2 bases and J by 3 bases, with 11 bases between the two germline ends. The germline CDR1 and CDR2 sequences are SGHRS and YFSETQ. This specimen comes from a study of blood T cell repertoires in COVID-19. Looking at the study overall: Samples came from the United States, Italy and Spain, spanning acute and convalescent COVID-19. PBMCs, B-cell-depleted T cells, or T cells were the source of the cDNA or gDNA that made up the material.

The sample comprised peripheral blood. The sequence derives from a human donor in a cohort sampled during active COVID-19. The chain recombines TRBV5-1 with TRBJ2-2; TRBD2 might be the D (5 bases). CDR3 coding DNA: TGCGCCAGCAGCTTTTTGGCCGGGGACACCGGGGAGCTGTTTTTT. This sequence encodes CASSFLAGDTGELFF.